The entry below gives a single T cell receptor (beta chain) sequence along with its context. What this receptor recognizes is not known. No quality values exist for individual bases; no much larger clone is one base distant. For sequencing of the TCRbeta CDR3 region, genomic DNA was extracted from the sorted cells. The immunoSEQ Assay was used to sequence the TCRbeta CDR3 regions. TCRdb mirrors the immuneACCESS table, restricted to in-frame sequences. Some clones are absent from its copies; in checked studies, under half trace to an unresolved V gene, and the reason for the others is unknown. This sample lists under 65,000 clones; nearly 90% were detected once. The top ten clonotypes cover approximately 0.3% of the sample. The source of the sample is a study of OX40 agonist ivuxolimab in advanced cancers. For the study in its entirety: Ivuxolimab, which targeted the costimulatory receptor OX40 (CD134), was an agonistic, fully human IgG2 monoclonal antibody. Patients were allowed to have had prior anti-PD-1, anti-PD-L1 or anti-CTLA-4 therapy, and approximately 43% of the dose-escalation patients had previously received checkpoint inhibitors. The point of sequencing TCRbeta in the periphery was to test whether ivuxolimab changed TCR sequence diversity and drove clonal T-cell expansion. Among the roughly 52 dose-escalation patients, around 19 had hepatocellular carcinoma, about 15 melanoma, 9 renal cell carcinoma and 9 head and neck cancer. In the dose-escalation cohort, around 80% of patients were male, and the mean age was 60 years with a range of about 20 to 80. Partial responses occurred in three dose-escalation patients: two with cutaneous melanoma and one with hepatocellular carcinoma. The paper describes the monotherapy dose-escalation part (N of about 52 patients) of the phase I trial of ivuxolimab. Intravenous ivuxolimab was administered to patients every 2 weeks at six dose levels: 0.01, 0.1, 0.3, 1.5, 3 and 10 mg/kg. On the study overall, not on this receptor specifically: On average, CD8+ T cells showed more expanded clones than CD4+ T cells after ivuxolimab. Partial responders in the 0.1-3.0 mg/kg groups had among the lowest normalized peripheral clonal expansion, especially among CD8+ T cells. At doses of 0.1 to 3.0 mg/kg, clonal expansion of both CD4+ and CD8+ T cells in blood was seen between baseline and week 6. Antigen specificity was not determined for the clonally expanded peripheral T cells. Low levels of normalized T-cell clonal expansion were also seen in some nonresponding patients.

Clipping removes 0 bases from V and 8 bases from J, with 3 as the unmatched junction base count. Including the terminal cysteine and phenylalanine, the CDR3 comprises 14 residues. Left in the record is the CDR3 DNA by itself, 42 bases read in frame from the first base. The germline V gene encodes CDR1 SGHNT and CDR2 YYREEE (reference sequence). Patients with a history of autoimmune disease or receiving systemic immunosuppression were excluded from the trial. In every dose cohort, peripheral blood was drawn for TCR sequencing at baseline, cycle 4 day 1, and cycle 7 day 1. The samples were taken from a phase I, first-in-human, multicenter, open-label dose-escalation trial of ivuxolimab. Adults with locally advanced or metastatic melanoma, renal cell carcinoma, hepatocellular carcinoma or head and neck squamous cell carcinoma were enrolled in the trial. Before TCR sequencing, CD4+ T cells and CD8+ T cells from peripheral blood were sorted into separate populations.

The chain is encoded by TRBV5-4 joined to TRBJ1-4, and TRBD1 aligns with 8 junction nucleotides. The clonotype originates from an adult with an advanced solid tumor such as melanoma, head and neck, liver or kidney cancer. The starting material was CD4+ or CD8+ T cells sorted from blood, obtained in a trial of the OX40 agonist ivuxolimab. The base sequence is TGTGCCAGCAGCTTGGCGGGACAGGCCGAAAAACTGTTTTTT. Protein translation: CASSLAGQAEKLFF.